This TCR beta chain was found in a study of T cells in Graves' hyperthyroidism and ophthalmopathy. This clonotype was recorded many times. The CDR3 consists of 12 residues. Germline-derived CDR1 and CDR2 are DFQATT and SNEGSKA (reference sequence). TCR beta CDR3 region amplification was performed from RNA transcripts. During a first-round RT-PCR of the TCR CDR3, the HTBI primer set was used. MiXCR, run by TCRdb on the multiplex PCR reads, gives a single entry per CDR3 protein. The sample contains around 420,000 distinct CDR3 sequences, about 13% of which appear only once. With a duration under 2 months, the hyperthyroidism was newly diagnosed in patients aged 18 to 65.

V gene TRBV20-1 combines with J gene TRBJ2-7, with D unclear. The clonotype originates from a young woman with Graves' hyperthyroidism. The specimen was blood. CDR3 bases: TGCAGGAACCTCGGGCCCTTCTACGAGCAGTACTTC. Amino acids: CRNLGPFYEQYF.